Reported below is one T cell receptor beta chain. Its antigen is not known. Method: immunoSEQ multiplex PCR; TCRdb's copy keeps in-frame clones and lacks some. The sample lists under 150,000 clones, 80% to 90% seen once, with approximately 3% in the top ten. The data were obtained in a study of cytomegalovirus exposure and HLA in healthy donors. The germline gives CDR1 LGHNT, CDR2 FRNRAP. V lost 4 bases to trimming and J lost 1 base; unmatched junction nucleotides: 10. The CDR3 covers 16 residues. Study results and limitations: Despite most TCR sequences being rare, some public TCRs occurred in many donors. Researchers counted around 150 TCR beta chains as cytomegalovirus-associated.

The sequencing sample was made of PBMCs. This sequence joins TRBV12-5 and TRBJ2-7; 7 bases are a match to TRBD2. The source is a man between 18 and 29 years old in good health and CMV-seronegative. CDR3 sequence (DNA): TGTGCTAGTGGTTCTAATGTGGGACTACCTTCCTACGAGCAGTACTTC. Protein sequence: CASGSNVGLPSYEQYF.